This paragraph reports one T cell receptor beta chain. Antigen specificity is unknown. This entry is derived from a study of graft-versus-host responses after intestinal transplantation. Background on the study: The study gave all recipients anti-thymocyte globulin induction, then tacrolimus and steroids for 2 to 3 years. Study observations and caveats: The marrow of recipients harbored GvH clones, and ileum or blood showed some of them first.

V was pared by 3 bases and J by 4 bases, with 4 bases of the junction left unmatched. From germline, CDR1 is MNHNS and CDR2 SASEGT. The CDR3 is made up of 16 amino acids. Method: immunoSEQ multiplex PCR; TCRdb's copy keeps in-frame clones and lacks some. The data show around 120,000 clones, 90% to 95% seen once. The clonotype comes from a human donor who received an intestinal transplant. The material sequenced was unstimulated CD4+ T cells sorted from spleen or lymph node cells, taken before intestinal transplant. V is TRBV6-1 and J is TRBJ1-3; TRBD1 aligns across 12 bases. CDR3 in DNA: TGTGCCAGCAGTGACGGGACAGGGGGCCGAGGAAACACCATATATTTT. Amino acid sequence: CASSDGTGGRGNTIYF.